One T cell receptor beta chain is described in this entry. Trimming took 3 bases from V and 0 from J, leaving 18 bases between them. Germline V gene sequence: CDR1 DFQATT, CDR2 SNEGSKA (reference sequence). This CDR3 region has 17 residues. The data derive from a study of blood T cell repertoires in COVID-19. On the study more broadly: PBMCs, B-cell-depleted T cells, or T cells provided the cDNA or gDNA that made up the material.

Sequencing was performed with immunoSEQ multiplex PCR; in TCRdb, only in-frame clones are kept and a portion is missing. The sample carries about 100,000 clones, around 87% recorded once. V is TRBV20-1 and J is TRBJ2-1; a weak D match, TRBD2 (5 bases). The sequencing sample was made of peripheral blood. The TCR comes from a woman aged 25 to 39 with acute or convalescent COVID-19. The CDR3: CSASNDGSPSSYNEQFF. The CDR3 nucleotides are TGCAGTGCTAGTAACGATGGGAGCCCGAGCTCCTACAATGAGCAGTTCTTC.